These T cell receptor beta chains were read from a single sample in a study of neoadjuvant anti-PD-1 for oral cavity cancer. Assay: immunoSEQ multiplex PCR; the TCRdb copy retains only in-frame clones and omits some. The top ten hold 2% to 3% of the sample, which has around 60,000 clones, more than 60% seen once. The input for sequencing was PBMCs, taken before nivolumab (anti-PD-1) treatment. All receptors derive from a person between 40 and 85 years old with oral cavity squamous cell carcinoma. The CDR3 runs from the conserved cysteine through the conserved F or W. A D gene is named only where the DNA matches it firmly. Not all rows give a size; the values are once, few, many and, for expanded clones, a class.

clone_size,j_call,d_call,v_call,cdr3_aa,cdr3_nt
NA,TRBJ2-3,NA,TRBV11-2,CASSLTDTQYF,TGTGCCAGCTCTCTCACAGATACGCAGTATTTT
NA,TRBJ2-7,NA,TRBV14,CASSQDEEGPLYEQYF,TGTGCCAGCAGCCAAGATGAAGAGGGGCCGCTCTACGAGCAGTACTTC
NA,TRBJ1-5,NA,TRBV11-2,CASSLERGLPQHF,TGTGCCAGCAGCTTAGAGAGAGGGTTGCCCCAGCATTTT
NA,TRBJ1-5,NA,TRBV6-1,CASSETRGKGLVSNQPQHF,TGTGCCAGCAGTGAAACGCGAGGGAAGGGATTGGTAAGCAATCAGCCCCAGCATTTT
NA,TRBJ2-1,NA,TRBV5-1,CASSLTLNEQFF,TGCGCCAGCAGCTTAACCCTGAATGAGCAGTTCTTC
once,TRBJ1-2,NA,TRBV2,CASSGVSGYGYTF,TGTGCCAGCAGTGGGGTGTCCGGCTATGGCTACACCTTC
NA,TRBJ1-3,NA,TRBV4-1,CASSQDIQGGIYTIYF,TGCGCCAGCAGCCAGGACATCCAGGGCGGTATATACACCATATATTTT
NA,TRBJ2-2,NA,TRBV11-2,CASISETGELFF,TGTGCCAGCATATCGGAGACCGGGGAGCTGTTTTTT
NA,TRBJ2-1,NA,TRBV6-1,CASSESPAGSYNEQFF,TGTGCCAGCAGTGAATCCCCGGCAGGGAGCTACAATGAGCAGTTCTTC
NA,TRBJ1-2,TRBD1,TRBV13,CASSYPDRDYGYTF,TGTGCCAGCAGTTACCCGGACAGGGACTATGGCTACACCTTC
NA,TRBJ1-6,NA,TRBV2,CASRGDRTGSYNSPLHF,TGTGCCAGCAGAGGGGACCGCACAGGCTCCTATAATTCACCCCTCCACTTT
NA,TRBJ1-6,NA,TRBV7-9,CASGAVQGNSPLHF,TGTGCCAGCGGGGCTGTGCAGGGCAATTCACCCCTCCACTTT
few,TRBJ1-5,NA,TRBV10-2,CASSERVQPQHF,TGCGCCAGCAGTGAACGGGTTCAGCCCCAGCATTTT
NA,TRBJ1-2,NA,TRBV5-1,CASSLGLQNYGYTF,TGCGCCAGCAGCTTGGGCCTTCAAAACTATGGCTACACCTTC
NA,TRBJ2-7,TRBD1,TRBV4-1,CASSQDGGQRSYEQYF,TGCGCCAGCAGCCAAGATGGGGGACAGCGCTCCTACGAGCAGTACTTC
NA,TRBJ2-1,TRBD2,TRBV29-1,CSGGLAGELNEQFF,TGCAGCGGTGGACTAGCGGGAGAACTCAATGAGCAGTTCTTC